A selection of T cell receptor beta chains follows, all from one sample in a study of T-cell reconstitution after alpha-beta-depleted transplantation in children. One entry per CDR3 protein results from TCRdb running MiXCR on the PCR reads. The table has some 840,000 distinct CDR3 sequences, approximately 15% seen once. Sequenced material: PBMCs, mostly from graft donor cells, taken 360 days after TCRalphabeta/CD19-depleted stem cell transplant. The source of these receptors is a male patient between 10 and 17 years old who had a stem cell transplant for acute lymphoblastic leukemia, so the T cells may come from the graft donor. CDR3s include the opening cysteine and the closing phenylalanine or tryptophan. The D gene is left open where the match is weak. Clone size is not always given. Where it is, it says once, few, many or a class for expanded clones.

TRBV5-1,TRBD2,TRBJ2-2,few,CASSFASGSVGELFF,TGCGCCAGCAGCTTTGCTAGCGGGAGCGTCGGGGAGCTGTTTTTT
TRBV4-1,.,TRBJ2-7,.,CASSQSPLTRPEQYF,TGCGCCAGCAGCCAATCCCCCCTAACTAGACCCGAGCAGTACTTC
TRBV7-9,.,TRBJ1-1,many,CASLLGTNTEAFF,TGTGCCAGCCTCCTTGGGACGAACACTGAAGCTTTCTTT
TRBV7-2,TRBD2,TRBJ2-5,few,CASSFISSGVTQYF,TGTGCCAGCAGCTTTATCTCTAGCGGGGTGACCCAGTACTTC
TRBV9,TRBD2,TRBJ2-7,.,CASSGGSGSSYEQYF,TGTGCCAGCAGTGGGGGTAGCGGGAGCTCCTACGAGCAGTACTTC
TRBV11-3,TRBD2,TRBJ2-7,.,CASSPPGGGEQYF,TGTGCCAGCAGCCCCCCCGGGGGGGGCGAGCAGTACTTC
TRBV18,.,TRBJ1-4,.,CASSPPDWGENATNEKLFF,TGTGCCAGCTCACCACCGGATTGGGGGGAGAACGCAACTAATGAAAAACTGTTTTTT
TRBV5-1,.,TRBJ2-1,.,CASSLGSGVSYNEQFF,TGCGCCAGCAGCTTGGGGAGCGGAGTCTCCTACAATGAGCAGTTCTTC
TRBV2,.,TRBJ2-7,.,CASSEARGRAHPRAYEQYF,TGTGCCAGCAGTGAAGCGCGTGGGCGGGCCCACCCAAGGGCCTACGAGCAGTACTTC
TRBV5-1,.,TRBJ2-1,many,CASSLHNEQFF,TGTGCCAGCAGTTTACACAATGAGCAGTTCTTC
TRBV5-1,.,TRBJ2-1,few,CATADRFNEQFF,TGCGCCACCGCCGACCGGTTCAATGAGCAGTTCTTC
TRBV11-2,TRBD2,TRBJ2-3,few,CASSPWRLAGRTDTQYF,TGTGCCAGCAGCCCCTGGAGGCTAGCGGGGCGCACAGATACGCAGTATTTT
TRBV20-1,TRBD1,TRBJ2-1,few,CSAGMLRDRETHTPRDEQFF,TGCAGTGCTGGGATGCTGCGGGACAGGGAGACCCACACCCCTAGGGATGAGCAGTTCTTC
TRBV9,TRBD1,TRBJ1-5,few,CASSPGTGVWPQHF,TGTGCCAGCAGCCCCGGGACAGGGGTGTGGCCCCAGCATTTT
TRBV24-1,TRBD2,TRBJ2-3,.,CATIRTSGVDTDTQYF,TGTGCCACCATTCGGACTAGCGGGGTTGACACAGATACGCAGTATTTT
TRBV4-2,.,TRBJ2-7,few,CASSHSSSYEQYF,TGTGCCAGCAGCCACTCCAGCTCCTACGAGCAGTACTTC
TRBV6-2/TRBV6-3,TRBD2,TRBJ2-1,once,CASQLAGGYYNEQFF,TGTGCCAGCCAATTAGCGGGAGGCTATTACAATGAGCAGTTCTTC
TRBV12-5,TRBD2,TRBJ2-1,.,CASGLVRGGGSYNEQFF,TGTGCTAGTGGTTTGGTACGGGGGGGAGGCTCCTACAATGAGCAGTTCTTC
TRBV29-1,.,TRBJ2-2,.,CSVRIFWAPGELFF,TGCAGCGTTCGGATATTCTGGGCCCCCGGGGAGCTGTTTTTT
TRBV4-1,TRBD1,TRBJ2-7,few,CASSQEQGTGTYEQYF,TGCGCCAGCAGCCAAGAGCAGGGGACAGGGACCTACGAGCAGTACTTC
TRBV30,TRBD1,TRBJ1-1,.,CAWSPGGGQVEAFF,TGTGCCTGGAGTCCAGGGGGTGGGCAGGTTGAAGCTTTCTTT
TRBV16,.,TRBJ2-3,few,CASSRRSYTDTQYF,TGTGCCAGCAGCAGGAGGTCCTACACAGATACGCAGTATTTT
TRBV7-3,TRBD2,TRBJ2-2,many,CASSLRPREALAGGPKTGELFF,TGTGCCAGCAGCTTAAGACCCCGGGAAGCACTAGCGGGAGGGCCGAAGACCGGGGAGCTGTTTTTT
TRBV30,TRBD1,TRBJ1-1,few,CAWRGDRGAEAFF,TGTGCCTGGAGGGGGGACAGGGGTGCTGAAGCTTTCTTT
TRBV29-1,.,TRBJ2-1,.,CSVELMRQGQFF,TGCAGCGTTGAACTTATGCGGCAAGGGCAGTTCTTC
TRBV5-1,TRBD1,TRBJ2-4,few,CASSLQQGVAKNIQYF,TGCGCCAGCAGCCTACAACAGGGGGTAGCCAAAAACATTCAGTACTTC
TRBV10-1,.,TRBJ2-3,.,CASSEFTKGADTQYF,TGCGCCAGCAGTGAGTTTACTAAGGGAGCAGATACGCAGTATTTT
TRBV5-1,.,TRBJ2-1,.,CASSGENYNEQFF,TGCGCCAGCAGTGGGGAGAACTACAATGAGCAGTTCTTC
TRBV20-1,TRBD2,TRBJ2-3,.,CSLGLAGPDTQYF,TGCAGTTTGGGACTAGCGGGACCAGATACGCAGTATTTT
TRBV4-1,TRBD2,TRBJ2-3,.,CASSQGLALDTQYF,TGCGCCAGCAGCCAAGGACTAGCGCTAGATACGCAGTATTTT
TRBV15,.,TRBJ2-3,.,CATSRGLLGTDTQYF,TGTGCCACCAGCAGGGGGCTTCTCGGCACAGATACGCAGTATTTT
TRBV5-6,TRBD2,TRBJ2-2,.,CASSLAGGVASGELFF,TGTGCCAGCAGCTTGGCCGGGGGGGTAGCCTCCGGGGAGCTGTTTTTT
TRBV18,.,TRBJ1-2,.,CASSTGTTPYGYTF,TGTGCCAGCTCAACCGGGACTACGCCCTATGGCTACACCTTC
TRBV19,TRBD1,TRBJ1-5,.,CASSIGPDRGGQPQHF,TGTGCCAGTAGTATTGGCCCAGACAGGGGCGGTCAGCCCCAGCATTTT
TRBV25-1,.,TRBJ2-1,.,CASRQLSNEQFF,TGTGCCAGCAGACAATTGAGCAATGAGCAGTTCTTC
TRBV5-1,.,TRBJ2-3,.,CASSGGRTSTDTQYF,TGCGCCAGCAGCGGAGGCCGAACTAGCACAGATACGCAGTATTTT
TRBV27,TRBD1,TRBJ2-1,few,CASRRQGAYNEQFF,TGTGCCAGCAGAAGACAGGGGGCTTACAATGAGCAGTTCTTC
TRBV24-1,.,TRBJ2-3,.,CATSGPLVERGTDTQYF,TGTGCCACCAGTGGACCCTTAGTGGAGCGGGGCACAGATACGCAGTATTTT
TRBV4-2,TRBD1,TRBJ2-7,.,CASSQEGRGQYEQYF,TGTGCCAGCAGCCAAGAGGGCAGGGGGCAGTACGAGCAGTACTTC
TRBV7-6,TRBD2,TRBJ2-3,.,CASSLGPGLVTDTQYF,TGTGCCAGCAGCCTTGGACCGGGACTAGTCACAGATACGCAGTATTTT
TRBV27,.,TRBJ2-1,.,CASSPDTNWPDEQFF,TGTGCCAGCAGTCCCGACACAAATTGGCCGGATGAGCAGTTCTTC
TRBV10-3,TRBD1,TRBJ1-2,once,CAISESAGGYGYTF,TGTGCCATCAGTGAGTCCGCAGGGGGCTATGGCTACACCTTC
TRBV12-3/TRBV12-4,TRBD1,TRBJ2-5,few,CASRIGQAQETQYF,TGTGCCAGCAGGATCGGACAGGCCCAAGAGACCCAGTACTTC
TRBV6-5,.,TRBJ1-2,.,CASSWGFNYGYTF,TGTGCCAGCAGTTGGGGTTTTAACTATGGCTACACCTTC
TRBV24-1,TRBD1,TRBJ1-1,.,CAACDGDSGFF,TGTGCCGCCTGTGATGGGGACAGCGGCTTCTTT
TRBV2,TRBD2,TRBJ2-7,few,CASSERGLRTSGVLAYEQYF,TGTGCCAGCAGTGAAAGGGGCTTGAGGACTAGCGGGGTTTTAGCCTACGAGCAGTACTTC
TRBV7-2,TRBD1,TRBJ1-1,many,CASSTTGKNTEAFF,TGTGCCAGCAGCACGACAGGGAAGAACACTGAAGCTTTCTTT
TRBV12-3/TRBV12-4,.,TRBJ1-1,few,CASDARSGVPEAFF,TGTGCCAGCGATGCCCGTTCGGGAGTCCCTGAAGCTTTCTTT
TRBV4-1,TRBD1,TRBJ2-2,.,CASSRKSPGQGATGELFF,TGCGCCAGCAGCCGCAAAAGTCCGGGACAGGGGGCGACCGGGGAGCTGTTTTTT
TRBV7-9,TRBD1,TRBJ2-1,few,CASSSPTGQGARDEQFF,TGTGCCAGCAGCTCACCTACGGGGCAGGGGGCACGTGATGAGCAGTTCTTC
TRBV5-1,.,TRBJ1-1,many,CASSFLQGNTEAFF,TGCGCCAGCAGCTTTTTACAGGGGAACACTGAAGCTTTCTTT
TRBV4-2,.,TRBJ1-2,.,CASSQNRGGAMNGYTF,TGTGCCAGCAGCCAAAATAGGGGGGGCGCAATGAATGGCTACACCTTC
TRBV3-1,.,TRBJ2-5,few,CASSSPRLLAGETQYF,TGTGCCAGCAGCTCCCCCCGACTCCTTGCGGGAGAGACCCAGTACTTC
TRBV21-1,.,TRBJ1-1,.,CATSDPMNTEAFF,TGTGCCACTTCGGATCCGATGAACACTGAAGCTTTCTTT
TRBV18,.,TRBJ1-1,many,CASSQTGNTEAFF,TGTGCCAGCTCTCAGACAGGGAACACTGAAGCTTTCTTT
TRBV5-1,.,TRBJ1-2,.,CASRAGSLRGGYTF,TGCGCCAGCAGGGCCGGGTCATTAAGAGGGGGCTACACCTTC
TRBV14,TRBD1,TRBJ2-3,.,CASSQLTGGSADTQYF,TGTGCCAGCAGCCAACTGACAGGGGGCTCTGCAGATACGCAGTATTTT